The source of this T cell receptor (beta chain) is a study of blood T cells in healthy people across ages. Each donor was a healthy Caucasian individual from Russia, aged roughly 6 to 90. The study, taken as a whole, reports: The fall in TCR beta diversity per million T cells was roughly linear with age.

The CDR3 has 14 residues. CDR1 is SGHTA and CDR2 is FQGNSA in the germline V gene. With 2 bases removed from V and 3 bases from J, the gap between germline ends came to 8 bases. This clonotype was seen ten or more times. Its cognate antigen is unknown. A second PCR of 7 to 11 cycles used a sample-barcoded 5' primer and a J-beta primer mix. From the 5' RACE reads, TCRdb called clonotypes with MiXCR, one entry per CDR3 protein. The top ten hold 7.9% of the sample, which has around 1.5 million distinct CDR3 sequences, roughly 45% seen once. The receptor comes from a woman aged 18-29 years in good health. Sequencing was carried out using blood. The chain employs TRBV7-2 and TRBJ2-1; D is uncertain. This chain's CDR3 is CASSLSAGYNEQFF. The CDR3 bases are TGTGCCAGCAGCTTATCGGCAGGCTACAATGAGCAGTTCTTC.